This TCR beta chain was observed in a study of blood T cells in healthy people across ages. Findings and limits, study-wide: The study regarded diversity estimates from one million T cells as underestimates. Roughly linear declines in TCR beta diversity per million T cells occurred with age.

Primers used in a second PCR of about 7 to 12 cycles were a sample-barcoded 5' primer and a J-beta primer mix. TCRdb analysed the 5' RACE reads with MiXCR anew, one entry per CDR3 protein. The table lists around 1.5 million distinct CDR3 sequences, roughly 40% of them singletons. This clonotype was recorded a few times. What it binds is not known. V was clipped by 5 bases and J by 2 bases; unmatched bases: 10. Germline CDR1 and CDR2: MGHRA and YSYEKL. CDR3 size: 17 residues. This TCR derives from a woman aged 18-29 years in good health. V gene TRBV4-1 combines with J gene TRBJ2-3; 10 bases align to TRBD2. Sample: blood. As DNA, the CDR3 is TGCGCCAGCAGCGGCGAGACTAGCGGGCATTTCACAGATACGCAGTATTTT. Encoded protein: CASSGETSGHFTDTQYF.